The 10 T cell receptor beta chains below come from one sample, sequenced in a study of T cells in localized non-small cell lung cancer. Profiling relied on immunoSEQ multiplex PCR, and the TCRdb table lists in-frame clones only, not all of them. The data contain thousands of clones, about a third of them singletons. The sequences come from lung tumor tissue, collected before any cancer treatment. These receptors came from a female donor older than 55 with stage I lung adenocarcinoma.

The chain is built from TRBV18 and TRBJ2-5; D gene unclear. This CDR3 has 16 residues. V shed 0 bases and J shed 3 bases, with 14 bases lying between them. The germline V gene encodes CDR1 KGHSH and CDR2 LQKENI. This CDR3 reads CASSPPAIYEKETQYF. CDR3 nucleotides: TGTGCCAGCTCACCACCCGCCATCTACGAAAAAGAGACCCAGTACTTC.

Here the CDR3 reads CASSSAKYEDTQYF. The CDR3 region has the DNA TGTGCCAGCAGCTCCGCTAAGTACGAAGATACGCAGTATTTT. The chain combines TRBV11-1 with TRBJ2-3; no definite D call. The ends were cut back, 4 bases at V and 5 bases at J, with 13 bases in the middle. This CDR3 has 14 amino acids. Germline CDR1 is SGHAT and CDR2 is FQDESV (reference sequence).

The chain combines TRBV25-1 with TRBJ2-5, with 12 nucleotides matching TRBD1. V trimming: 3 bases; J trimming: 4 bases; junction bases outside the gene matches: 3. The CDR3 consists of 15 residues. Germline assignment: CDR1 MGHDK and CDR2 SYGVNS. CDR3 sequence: CASSDGTGGRETQYF. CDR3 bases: TGTGCCAGCAGTGATGGGACAGGGGGCCGAGAGACCCAGTACTTC.

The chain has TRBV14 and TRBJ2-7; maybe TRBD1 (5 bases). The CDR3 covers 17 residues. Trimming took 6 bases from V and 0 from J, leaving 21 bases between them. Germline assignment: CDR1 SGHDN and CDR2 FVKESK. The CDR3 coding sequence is TGTGCCAGCAGAAATAGAGACGGACAAGGGTCCTCCTACGAGCAGTACTTC. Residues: CASRNRDGQGSSYEQYF. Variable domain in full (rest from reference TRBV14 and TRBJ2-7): EAGVTQFPSHSVIEKGQTVTLRCDPISGHDNLYWYRRVMGKEIKFLLHFVKESKQDESGMPNNRFLAERTGGTYSTLKVQPAELEDSGVYFCASRNRDGQGSSYEQYFGPGTRLTVT.

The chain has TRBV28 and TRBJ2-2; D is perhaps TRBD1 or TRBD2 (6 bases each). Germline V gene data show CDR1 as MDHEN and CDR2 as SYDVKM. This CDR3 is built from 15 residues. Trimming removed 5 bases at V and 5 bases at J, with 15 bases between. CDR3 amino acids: CASSPHGGGTGELFF. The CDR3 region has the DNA TGTGCCAGCAGTCCTCACGGGGGCGGTACCGGGGAGCTGTTTTTT.

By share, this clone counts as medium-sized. The CDR3: CASSRMPVQGLGSYEQYF. CDR3 in DNA: TGTGCCAGCAGTCGTATGCCTGTTCAGGGACTAGGCTCCTACGAGCAGTACTTC. The chain couples TRBV9 to TRBJ2-7, with 8 bases identical to TRBD2. V was pared by 5 bases and J by 0 bases, with 16 bases of the junction left unmatched. Germline-derived CDR1 and CDR2 are SGDLS and YYNGEE. There are 18 residues in the CDR3.

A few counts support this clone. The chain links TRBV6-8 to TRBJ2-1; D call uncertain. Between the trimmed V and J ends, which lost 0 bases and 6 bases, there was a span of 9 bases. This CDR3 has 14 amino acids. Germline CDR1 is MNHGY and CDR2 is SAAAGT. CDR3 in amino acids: CASSYSLSGNEQFF. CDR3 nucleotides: TGTGCCAGCAGTTACTCCCTTTCGGGCAATGAGCAGTTCTTC.

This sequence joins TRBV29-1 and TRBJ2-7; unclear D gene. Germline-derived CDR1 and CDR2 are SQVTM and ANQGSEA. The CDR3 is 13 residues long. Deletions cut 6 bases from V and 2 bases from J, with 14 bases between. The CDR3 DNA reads TGCAGCGTGATAAGGACGGAGACCTACGAGCAGTACTTC. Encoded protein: CSVIRTETYEQYF.

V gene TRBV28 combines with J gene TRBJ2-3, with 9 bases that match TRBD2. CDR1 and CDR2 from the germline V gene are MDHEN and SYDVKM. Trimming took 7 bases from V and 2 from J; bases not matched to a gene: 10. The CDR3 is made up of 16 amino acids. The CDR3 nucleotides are TGTGCCAGCACCCCGGGGAGCGGGGGGATCACAGATACGCAGTATTTT. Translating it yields CASTPGSGGITDTQYF.

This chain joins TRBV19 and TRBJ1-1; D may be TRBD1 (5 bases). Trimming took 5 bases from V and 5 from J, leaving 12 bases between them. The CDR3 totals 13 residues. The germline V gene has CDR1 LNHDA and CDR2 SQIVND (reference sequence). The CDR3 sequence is CASSPPGGTEAFF. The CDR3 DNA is TGTGCCAGTAGTCCACCCGGGGGAACTGAAGCTTTCTTT. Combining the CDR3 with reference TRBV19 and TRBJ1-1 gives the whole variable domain DGGITQSPKYLFRKEGQNVTLSCEQNLNHDAMYWYRQDPGQGLRLIYYSQIVNDFQKGDIAEGYSVSREKKESFPLTVTSAQKNPTAFYLCASSPPGGTEAFFGQGTRLTVV.